The 13 T cell receptor beta chains given below trace back to one sample, sequenced in a study of blood T cell repertoires in COVID-19. TCRdb's table, derived via immunoSEQ multiplex PCR, lists solely in-frame clones and lacks some. The sample lists about 300,000 clones, 75% to 90% occurring once. What was sequenced was peripheral blood. These receptors were collected from a man aged 35 to 55 with acute or convalescent COVID-19.

The chain recombines TRBV7-3 with TRBJ1-2, with 7 bases identical to TRBD1. V lost 5 bases and J lost 6; bases outside the gene matches: 15. The CDR3 loop spans 16 amino acids. Looked up from germline, CDR1 is SGHTA and CDR2 is FQGTGA. The CDR3 loop reads CASSPVGTVGTNGYTF. CDR3 nucleotide sequence: TGTGCCAGCAGCCCTGTGGGGACAGTCGGGACAAATGGCTACACCTTC.

V and J are TRBV11-2 and TRBJ2-5; 12 nucleotides line up with TRBD2. This CDR3 spans 16 amino acids. Germline CDR1 SGHAT, CDR2 FQNNGV. With 4 bases clipped from V and 5 bases from J, the junction kept 8 bases outside the gene matches. CDR3 DNA sequence: TGTGCCAGCAGCTCGCTACTAGCGGGGGGTGGGGAGACCCAGTACTTC. Amino acids: CASSSLLAGGGETQYF.

V usage is TRBV7-8 and J usage is TRBJ2-3; D call uncertain. V was cut by 3 bases and J by 0 bases, with 10 bases left in between. Germline V CDR1 and CDR2: SGHVS, FQNEAQ. CDR3 size: 15 residues. Written as DNA, the CDR3 is TGTGCCAGCAGCTTGCGAGACTCTAGCACAGATACGCAGTATTTT. Amino acid sequence: CASSLRDSSTDTQYF.

V gene TRBV9 combines with J gene TRBJ1-2, with 11 bases fitting TRBD1. This CDR3 is built from 15 residues. Germline V gene sequence: CDR1 SGDLS, CDR2 YYNGEE. V was clipped by 3 bases and J by 7 bases; unmatched bases: 8. The DNA of the CDR3 is TGTGCCAGCAGCGCCCGGACAGGGGGCTGGAGTGGCTACACCTTC. Its translation is CASSARTGGWSGYTF.

The CDR3 is CASSLGGGRETYEQYF. CDR3 coding DNA: TGCGCCAGCAGCTTGGGAGGCGGCAGGGAAACCTACGAGCAGTACTTC. J is TRBJ2-7 and V is TRBV5-1, with a tentative D call TRBD1 (5 bases). Trimming stripped 0 bases from V and 2 bases from J, with 15 bases between. The CDR3 contains 16 residues. Looked up from germline, CDR1 is SGHRS and CDR2 is YFSETQ.

V and J are TRBV6-5 and TRBJ1-2; D ambiguous. Per germline, CDR1 MNHEY and CDR2 SVGAGI. The CDR3 totals 12 residues. V was shortened by 2 bases and J by 7 bases, with 8 bases between the two germline ends. CDR3 bases: TGTGCCAGCAGTTACATGGGAGGTGGCTACACCTTC. This encodes CASSYMGGGYTF.

With respect to this clone: The junction does not match germline at one end; this may be a read error. CDR3 sequence: CASSLDRGITQYKSF. CDR3 in DNA: TGTGCCAGCAGCCTAGACAGGGGAATTACCCAATACAAAAGCTTC. V gene TRBV4-2 combines with J gene TRBJ2-7, with 8 bases that match TRBD1. Germline CDR1 is LGHNA and CDR2 is YNFKEQ. The CDR3 extends over 15 amino acids.

J is TRBJ1-2 and V is TRBV18; perhaps TRBD1 as D (5 bases). This CDR3 is 14 amino acids long. The V end was cut by 3 bases, the J end by 7 bases, with 15 bases between. The germline V gene encodes CDR1 KGHSH and CDR2 LQKENI. For the CDR3, the DNA is TGTGCCAGCTCACCTGGGCCTTCCGGGGGTGGCTACACCTTC. It codes for CASSPGPSGGGYTF.

The genes are TRBV11-2 and TRBJ2-7; 7 bases match TRBD1. V lost 2 bases to trimming and J lost 5 bases; unmatched junction nucleotides: 3. CDR3 length: 13 residues. Germline-derived CDR1 and CDR2 are SGHAT and FQNNGV. This CDR3 reads CASSLRQGNEQYF. The CDR3 region has the DNA TGTGCCAGCAGCTTACGACAGGGAAACGAGCAGTACTTC.

The chain couples TRBV7-6 to TRBJ2-2, with D possibly matching TRBD2 (6 bases). Germline CDR1 and CDR2: SGHVS and FNYEAQ. The CDR3 length is 16 residues. The V gene lost 5 bases and the J gene lost 0 bases, with 13 bases spanning the gap. The CDR3 loop is CASSPGRGSNTGELFF. Written as DNA, the CDR3 is TGTGCCAGCAGCCCAGGGCGGGGCTCGAACACCGGGGAGCTGTTTTTT. The entire variable domain, with the rest obtained from reference TRBV7-6 and TRBJ2-2, is as follows: GAGVSQSPRYKVTKRGQDVALRCDPISGHVSLYWYRQALGQGPEFLTYFNYEAQQDKSGLPNDRFSAERPEGSISTLTIQRTEQRDSAMYRCASSPGRGSNTGELFFGEGSRLTVL.

J is TRBJ1-5 and V is TRBV7-2; D unclear. V was clipped by 4 bases and J by 6 bases, with 16 bases between them. Germline CDR1 reads SGHTA; CDR2 reads FQGNSA. The CDR3 has 15 amino acids. The CDR3 protein is CASSSGAWAGQPQHF. DNA for the CDR3: TGTGCCAGCAGCTCAGGAGCATGGGCGGGTCAGCCCCAGCATTTT.

This sequence joins TRBV6-4 and TRBJ1-1, with D possibly being TRBD1 (5 bases). CDR3 length equals 14 residues. The V gene lost 2 bases and the J gene lost 5 bases, with 12 bases spanning the gap. The germline gives CDR1 MRHNA, CDR2 SNTAGT. This CDR3 reads CASSDGALSTEAFF. CDR3 sequence (DNA): TGTGCCAGCAGTGACGGGGCCCTTTCAACTGAAGCTTTCTTT.

The chain has TRBV6-1 and TRBJ1-4; D remains unclear. Germline CDR1 reads MNHNS; CDR2 reads SASEGT. Trimming took off 2 bases at V and 8 bases at J, with 15 bases between the two ends. The CDR3 is 15 residues long. CDR3 residues: CASSEYRGSGEKLFF. The CDR3 DNA follows: TGTGCCAGCAGTGAATATCGAGGGTCGGGGGAAAAACTGTTTTTT.